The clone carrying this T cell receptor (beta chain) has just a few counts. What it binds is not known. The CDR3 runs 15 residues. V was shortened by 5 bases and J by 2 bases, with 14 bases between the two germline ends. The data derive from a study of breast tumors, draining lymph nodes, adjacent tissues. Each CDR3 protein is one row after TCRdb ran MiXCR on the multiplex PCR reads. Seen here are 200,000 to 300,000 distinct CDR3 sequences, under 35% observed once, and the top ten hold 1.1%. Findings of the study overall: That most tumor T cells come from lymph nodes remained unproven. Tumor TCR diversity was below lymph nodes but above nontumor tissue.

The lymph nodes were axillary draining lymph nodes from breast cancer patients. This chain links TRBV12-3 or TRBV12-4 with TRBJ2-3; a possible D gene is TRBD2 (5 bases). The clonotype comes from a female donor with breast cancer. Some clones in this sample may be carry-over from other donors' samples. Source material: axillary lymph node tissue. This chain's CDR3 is CASSIPRVVTDTQYF. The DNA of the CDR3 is TGTGCCAGCAGTATCCCGCGGGTAGTCACAGATACGCAGTATTTT.